Below, one T cell receptor (beta chain) is given with its context. The study sampled blood at baseline, cycle 4 day 1, and cycle 7 day 1. Profiling relied on immunoSEQ multiplex PCR, and the TCRdb table lists in-frame clones only, not all of them. The sample has about 60,000 clones, approximately 83% seen once. The CDR3 is 14 amino acids. V was cut by 9 bases and J by 2 bases, with 11 bases left in between. This sample is drawn from a study of OX40 agonist ivuxolimab in advanced cancers. The starting material was CD4+ or CD8+ T cells sorted from blood, obtained in a trial of the OX40 agonist ivuxolimab. The sequence was collected from an adult with an advanced solid tumor such as melanoma, head and neck, liver or kidney cancer. The J gene is TRBJ1-6, the V gene TRBV23-1, with D possibly TRBD1 on 5 matching bases. TRBV23-1 is assigned to the ORF class and has an uncertain function. This CDR3 is CARRGVPYNSPLHF. CDR3 DNA sequence: TGCGCCAGGAGGGGAGTACCCTATAATTCACCCCTCCACTTT.